The entry below gives a single T cell receptor beta chain sequence along with its context. V lost 0 bases and J lost 1, with 9 bases in between. Germline CDR1 KGHSH, CDR2 LQKENI. This CDR3 comprises 15 residues. Vbeta (60) and Jbeta (13) primers were used in the PCR. The repertoire was sequenced with immunoSEQ multiplex PCR; TCRdb's copy has only in-frame clones and lacks some. Among 150,000 to 200,000 clones listed, about four fifths were seen once. The data are from a study of cytomegalovirus exposure and HLA in healthy donors. The chain employs TRBV18 and TRBJ1-1; D may be TRBD1 (5 bases). This receptor was obtained from a woman in her 30s in good health and CMV-seropositive. Sequences were obtained from PBMCs. CDR3 coding DNA: TGTGCCAGCTCACCACCGGGGCAGAGGAACACTGAAGCTTTCTTT. Its protein is CASSPPGQRNTEAFF.